This note documents a single T cell receptor (beta chain) sequence. Per the original data handling: Estimation of nucleated cell counts relied on the amplification of reference gene primers. Assay used: immunoSEQ multiplex PCR; TCRdb lists only in-frame clones, some missing. That table is the source of V, J and clone size, and D and trimming were worked out from the DNA. The sample lists about 56,000 clones, roughly 90% occurring once. This entry comes from a study of blood T cell repertoires in COVID-19. Study context: Material from acute and convalescent COVID-19 was sourced from the United States, Italy and Spain. Sample material is recorded as cDNA or gDNA derived from T cells, B-cell-depleted T cells, or PBMCs.

Germline lookup yields CDR1 SGDLS and CDR2 YYNGEE. The V and J ends lost 0 bases and 4 bases, in that order; junction bases with no gene match: 2. The CDR3 runs to 14 residues. This rearrangement joins TRBV9 to TRBJ1-2; 8 bases align to TRBD1. This TCR was recovered from a middle-aged man with active COVID-19. The specimen sequenced was peripheral blood. This chain's CDR3 is CASSVEGTGYGYTF. CDR3 DNA sequence: TGTGCCAGCAGCGTAGAGGGGACAGGCTATGGCTACACCTTC. Variable domain in full (rest from reference TRBV9 and TRBJ1-2): DSGVTQTPKHLITATGQRVTLRCSPRSGDLSVYWYQQSLDQGLQFLIQYYNGEERAKGNILERFSAQQFPDLHSELNLSSLELGDSALYFCASSVEGTGYGYTFGSGTRLTVV.